This T cell receptor beta chain originates from a study of identical twins. The trim removed 4 bases at V and 1 base at J, leaving 5 bases unmatched. The CDR3 spans 14 residues. Germline V gives CDR1 SGDLS, CDR2 YYNGEE. This clonotype was counted many times. Template switching created a universal primer site, and the cDNA included unique molecular identifiers. TCRdb redid the calling of the 5' RACE reads with MiXCR, one entry per CDR3 protein. Here the sample spans approximately 260,000 distinct CDR3 sequences, approximately 8.6% being singletons. The same data also went into a second study, on yellow fever vaccine responses in identical twins.

The receptor was derived from a young woman in good health. Sequencing was performed on CD8+ T cells sorted from blood. The chain joins TRBV9 to TRBJ2-7; 7 bases map to TRBD1. CDR3 amino acids: CASSPRTGSYEQYF. For the CDR3, the DNA is TGTGCCAGCAGCCCTCGGACAGGATCCTACGAGCAGTACTTC.